Listed below are T cell receptor beta chains from one sample, sequenced in a study of patients and donors after allogeneic stem cell transplantation. One entry per CDR3 protein results from TCRdb running MiXCR on the RT-PCR reads. The sample includes 900,000 to 1,000,000 distinct CDR3 sequences, about a sixth of them seen just once. The specimen sequenced was blood, either unsorted or a sorted T cell fraction (not recorded which). All receptors derive from a human donor who was either an allogeneic HSCT recipient or a stem cell or donor lymphocyte infusion donor (not recorded which). It is not recorded whose cells these are; they may come from a transplant donor. Both conserved end residues are part of each CDR3. A D gene is named only where the DNA matches it firmly. Rows give clone size only sometimes, using once, few, many, or a class for an expanded clone.

CDR3aa | CDR3nt | v_gene | abundance | j_gene | d_gene
CSASGGDYGYTF | TGCAGCGCGAGTGGGGGGGACTATGGCTACACCTTC | TRBV29-1 | many | TRBJ1-2 | .
CSARRSGGRGEQFF | TGCAGTGCTAGACGGAGTGGAGGTCGGGGGGAGCAGTTCTTC | TRBV20-1 | few | TRBJ2-1 | .
CAWTKGNWETQYF | TGTGCCTGGACAAAGGGTAATTGGGAGACCCAGTACTTC | TRBV30 | . | TRBJ2-5 | .
CASSRISNQPQHF | TGTGCCAGCTCCCGGATTAGCAATCAGCCCCAGCATTTT | TRBV6-1 | . | TRBJ1-5 | .
CASRSPGQLNSPLHF | TGTGCCAGCAGGTCTCCGGGACAGCTAAATTCACCCCTCCACTTT | TRBV7-9 | . | TRBJ1-6 | TRBD1
CASSPPGEKGTQYF | TGTGCCAGCAGCCCCCCAGGGGAGAAAGGGACCCAGTACTTC | TRBV9 | . | TRBJ2-5 | .
CASSLSGTLNQPQHF | TGTGCCAGCAGCTTATCCGGGACTCTCAATCAGCCCCAGCATTTT | TRBV7-6 | few | TRBJ1-5 | .
CASSLASFPGQGHTEAFF | TGTGCCAGCAGCTTAGCTTCGTTCCCGGGACAGGGACACACTGAAGCTTTCTTT | TRBV7-6 | . | TRBJ1-1 | TRBD1
CASRVMAGHSTDTQYF | TGCGCCAGCAGGGTGATGGCAGGTCATAGCACAGATACGCAGTATTTT | TRBV4-1 | . | TRBJ2-3 | .
CSASTPGLAGGQSYNEQFF | TGCAGTGCTAGTACGCCGGGACTAGCGGGGGGGCAGTCCTACAATGAGCAGTTCTTC | TRBV20-1 | few | TRBJ2-1 | TRBD2
CATSALPGTREWGTDTQYF | TGTGCCACCAGTGCGTTGCCCGGGACGAGGGAGTGGGGGACAGATACGCAGTATTTT | TRBV24-1 | few | TRBJ2-3 | .
CASTPWGSGGSGNTIYF | TGTGCCAGCACTCCCTGGGGGTCGGGGGGCTCTGGAAACACCATATATTTT | TRBV2 | . | TRBJ1-3 | .
CASSPAGTASYEQYF | TGTGCCAGCAGTCCCGCCGGGACGGCATCCTACGAGCAGTACTTC | TRBV12-3/TRBV12-4 | many | TRBJ2-7 | .
CASSLGSDYTQYF | TGCGCCAGCAGCTTGGGGTCAGACTATACGCAGTATTTT | TRBV5-1 | many | TRBJ2-3 | .
CASSLNRDSITDTQYF | TGCGCCAGCAGCTTGAACCGGGACAGTATCACAGATACGCAGTATTTT | TRBV5-1 | . | TRBJ2-3 | TRBD1
CASSAKTRRGTEAFF | TGTGCCAGCAGTGCAAAGACCCGCCGGGGCACTGAAGCTTTCTTT | TRBV12-3/TRBV12-4 | many | TRBJ1-1 | .
CASSPPKGQVSYNEQFF | TGTGCCAGCTCACCTCCAAAAGGTCAAGTCTCCTACAATGAGCAGTTCTTC | TRBV18 | . | TRBJ2-1 | .
CAGRVQFF | TGTGCCGGGCGAGTGCAGTTCTTC | TRBV2 | many | TRBJ2-1 | .
CASSRTGDYNEQFF | TGCGCCAGCAGCCGGACAGGGGACTACAATGAGCAGTTCTTC | TRBV5-1 | . | TRBJ2-1 | TRBD1
CASSEYGTGSSGNTIYF | TGTGCCAGCAGTGAATATGGGACGGGAAGCTCTGGAAACACCATATATTTT | TRBV2 | few | TRBJ1-3 | .
CAWGASQSHGYTF | TGTGCCTGGGGGGCATCACAGTCGCATGGCTACACCTTC | TRBV30 | . | TRBJ1-2 | .
CASSEIGTGAYEQYF | TGTGCCAGCAGTGAAATTGGGACAGGAGCGTACGAGCAGTACTTC | TRBV25-1 | few | TRBJ2-7 | TRBD1
CASSSAHNQPQHF | TGTGCCAGCAGCTCTGCCCATAATCAGCCCCAGCATTTT | TRBV7-2 | few | TRBJ1-5 | .
CASSLDIPLEAFF | TGTGCCAGCAGCTTAGATATACCATTAGAAGCTTTCTTT | TRBV7-9 | . | TRBJ1-1 | .
CASSLGAKLGPGDEQFF | TGTGCCAGCAGCCTAGGGGCCAAACTAGGGCCCGGGGATGAGCAGTTCTTC | TRBV7-6 | . | TRBJ2-1 | .
CASSRDREDVSNQPQHF | TGTGCCAGCAGCAGGGACAGGGAAGATGTAAGCAATCAGCCCCAGCATTTT | TRBV12-3/TRBV12-4 | . | TRBJ1-5 | TRBD1
CASSLHRGRRTEAFF | TGTGCCAGCAGTTTGCACAGGGGGCGCCGGACTGAAGCTTTCTTT | TRBV27 | few | TRBJ1-1 | TRBD1
CASSWADRKQETQYF | TGCGCCAGCAGCTGGGCGGACAGGAAACAAGAGACCCAGTACTTC | TRBV5-1 | . | TRBJ2-5 | TRBD1
CSARDRLAGLYF | TGCAGTGCTAGAGATAGGCTAGCCGGACTTTATTTT | TRBV20-1 | few | TRBJ2-3 | .
CASSRENSGNTIYF | TGTGCCAGCAGCCGGGAAAACTCTGGAAACACCATATATTTT | TRBV3-1 | . | TRBJ1-3 | .
CASSIASGLRGSEQYF | TGTGCCAGCAGTATAGCCTCGGGACTCCGGGGGTCCGAGCAGTACTTC | TRBV12-3/TRBV12-4 | many | TRBJ2-7 | .
CAWSSLAGGRETQYF | TGTGCCTGGAGCTCCTTAGCGGGGGGTAGAGAGACCCAGTACTTC | TRBV30 | . | TRBJ2-5 | TRBD2
CASSIRLAGWPGSYEQYF | TGTGCCAGTAGTATAAGGCTAGCGGGATGGCCTGGATCCTACGAGCAGTACTTC | TRBV19 | few | TRBJ2-7 | TRBD2
CASSQPTSERELFF | TGTGCCAGCAGCCAACCGACATCGGAGAGGGAGCTGTTTTTT | TRBV4-2 | . | TRBJ2-2 | .
CASSPQSYQETQYF | TGTGCCAGCAGCCCACAGTCGTACCAAGAGACCCAGTACTTC | TRBV6-1 | many | TRBJ2-5 | .
CASSTQGAGETQYF | TGCGCCAGCAGTACTCAGGGGGCGGGAGAGACCCAGTACTTC | TRBV5-1 | . | TRBJ2-5 | TRBD1
CASSSRGGRGQRMETQYF | TGTGCCAGCAGCTCCCGTGGTGGGAGGGGACAGAGGATGGAGACCCAGTACTTC | TRBV13 | . | TRBJ2-5 | .
CASSERERPGGNQPQHF | TGTGCCAGCAGTGAAAGGGAGAGGCCGGGAGGGAATCAGCCCCAGCATTTT | TRBV2 | few | TRBJ1-5 | .
CASSLEQIEQYF | TGTGCCAGCAGTTTAGAACAGATCGAGCAGTACTTC | TRBV12-3/TRBV12-4 | few | TRBJ2-7 | .
CSNSGIHNEQFF | TGCAGCAACTCCGGGATCCACAATGAGCAGTTCTTC | TRBV29-1 | . | TRBJ2-1 | .
CATSDSVAGRPYEQYF | TGTGCCACCAGTGATTCGGTAGCGGGACGCCCCTACGAGCAGTACTTC | TRBV24-1 | . | TRBJ2-7 | TRBD2
CASSPETLYNEQFF | TGTGCCAGCAGTCCCGAGACCCTTTACAATGAGCAGTTCTTC | TRBV7-9 | . | TRBJ2-1 | .
CASTLGFLNTEAFF | TGCGCCAGCACCCTGGGATTCTTAAACACTGAAGCTTTCTTT | TRBV5-1 | . | TRBJ1-1 | .
CSVDRDRVTDTQYF | TGCAGCGTTGACCGGGACAGGGTTACAGATACGCAGTATTTT | TRBV29-1 | . | TRBJ2-3 | TRBD1
CASSPRGGKGYNEQFF | TGTGCCAGCAGCCCAAGGGGCGGGAAGGGGTACAATGAGCAGTTCTTC | TRBV7-3 | . | TRBJ2-1 | .
CASSLGRTGALLSLNTEAFF | TGCGCCAGCAGCTTGGGACGGACAGGGGCCTTACTATCACTGAACACTGAAGCTTTCTTT | TRBV5-1 | few | TRBJ1-1 | TRBD1
CASTWDRNQPQHF | TGTGCCAGCACCTGGGACAGGAATCAGCCCCAGCATTTT | TRBV2 | . | TRBJ1-5 | TRBD1
CASSVKVGGPGELFF | TGTGCCAGCAGCGTAAAAGTAGGGGGCCCCGGGGAGCTGTTTTTT | TRBV9 | . | TRBJ2-2 | TRBD1
CATSDFPGTGVYEQYF | TGTGCCACCAGTGATTTCCCTGGGACAGGGGTCTACGAGCAGTACTTC | TRBV24-1 | . | TRBJ2-7 | TRBD1
CASSSDRYFRPQHF | TGTGCCAGCAGTTCGGACAGATATTTTCGGCCCCAGCATTTT | TRBV12-3/TRBV12-4 | few | TRBJ1-5 | .
CASSPELGPYNEQFF | TGCGCCAGCAGCCCAGAATTGGGACCTTACAATGAGCAGTTCTTC | TRBV4-3 | . | TRBJ2-1 | .